This entry lists 12 T cell receptor beta chains sequenced from one sample in a study of identical twins. From the 5' RACE reads, TCRdb called clonotypes with MiXCR, one entry per CDR3 protein. Among 1.5 million or so distinct CDR3 sequences, less than 35% were seen once, and the ten largest hold more than 0.25%. Sequences were obtained from cord blood. These receptors originate from a newborn girl in good health.

The rearrangement uses TRBV24-1 and TRBJ1-2; D gene uncertain. The CDR3 is made up of 10 amino acids. V lost 3 bases to trimming and J lost 6 bases, with 1 base between them. Looked up from germline, CDR1 is KGHDR and CDR2 is SFDVKD. CDR3 DNA: TGTGCCACCAGTGATCATGGCTACACCTTC. This encodes CATSDHGYTF.

The chain combines TRBV7-2 with TRBJ2-3; 11 bases are shared with TRBD2. Germline CDR1 SGHTA, CDR2 FQGNSA. This CDR3 region has 15 residues. The junction had 12 bases not matched to a gene; V was cut back by 6 bases and J by 10 bases. This CDR3 is CASRTSGGPVYAQYF. In DNA, the CDR3 is TGTGCCAGCAGAACTAGCGGGGGTCCCGTTTATGCGCAGTATTTT. Using reference TRBV7-2 and TRBJ2-3 for the parts outside the CDR3, the full variable domain is GAGVSQSPSNKVTEKGKDVELRCDPISGHTALYWYRQSLGQGLEFLIYFQGNSAPDKSGLPSDRFSAERTGGSVSTLTIQRTQQEDSAVYLCASRTSGGPVYAQYFGPGTRLTVL.

This clonotype appeared once. This chain joins TRBV21-1 and TRBJ1-6; TRBD1 is the table's D call, not checked against the DNA. TRBV21-1 represents a pseudogene. This CDR3 is 17 amino acids long. CDR3 loop: CASSEGQGVRRDSPLHF. The CDR3 coding sequence is TGTGCCAGCAGCGAGGGACAGGGCGTTAGAAGGGATTCACCCCTCCACTTT.

In this sample, this clonotype turned up a few times. The chain carries TRBV5-1 and TRBJ2-7; possible D gene TRBD2, 6 bases. This CDR3 is 14 amino acids long. V was cut by 4 bases and J by 1 base, with 12 bases left in between. In germline, CDR1 is SGHRS, CDR2 YFSETQ. CDR3: CASSTGLRSYEQYF. CDR3 in DNA: TGCGCCAGCAGCACGGGACTCCGATCCTACGAGCAGTACTTC.

V usage is TRBV29-1 and J usage is TRBJ2-2, with D maybe TRBD1 (5 bases). Germline CDR1 reads SQVTM; CDR2 reads ANQGSEA. The CDR3 is 12 amino acids. V dropped 5 bases and J dropped 8 bases, with 12 bases sitting between them. The CDR3 reads CSVSDKRGELFF. CDR3 nucleotides: TGCAGCGTTTCGGACAAACGAGGGGAGCTGTTTTTT.

This rearrangement joins TRBV12-3 or TRBV12-4 to TRBJ1-1; possibly TRBD1 for D (5 bases). Trimming pared 3 bases from V and 4 bases from J, leaving 12 bases between. The length of the CDR3 is 14 residues. The CDR3: CASSLEGTVTEAFF. CDR3 in DNA: TGTGCCAGCAGTTTGGAGGGGACGGTCACTGAAGCTTTCTTT.

The sample holds many counts of this clonotype. The chain carries TRBV2 and TRBJ2-1; D uncertain. CDR1 is SNHLY and CDR2 is FYNNEI in the germline V gene. This CDR3 spans 16 amino acids. The V end lost 6 bases, the J end lost 0 bases, and 15 bases lay between the germline ends. The CDR3 region is CASRLRAFLSYNEQFF. The CDR3 DNA follows: TGTGCCAGCAGGCTTAGAGCCTTCCTCTCCTACAATGAGCAGTTCTTC.

This clonotype was counted between two and nine times. The rearrangement links TRBV24-1 to TRBJ1-1; no firm D call. There are 15 residues in the CDR3. V lost 4 bases to trimming and J lost 1 base, with 12 bases between them. CDR1 and CDR2 (germline): KGHDR, SFDVKD. CDR3 DNA sequence: TGTGCCACCAGTGAACCCGGGAGGCGGAACACTGAAGCTTTCTTT. Its translation is CATSEPGRRNTEAFF.

This clonotype has just one count. One end of the junction fails to match germline, which may point to a read error. V gene TRBV12-3 or TRBV12-4 combines with J gene TRBJ1-2, with no clear D. The CDR3 has 15 amino acids. The CDR3 protein is CASSLTVSLNYSYTF. CDR3 sequence (DNA): TGTGCCAGCAGTTTAACGGTCAGCCTAAACTATAGCTACACCTTC.

The V gene is TRBV6-1, the J gene TRBJ2-1; TRBD1 agrees at 9 bases. V was pared by 7 bases and J by 5 bases, with 9 bases of the junction left unmatched. Germline CDR1 and CDR2: MNHNS and SASEGT. The CDR3 sequence is 15 residues long. The chain's CDR3 is CASTTGTGQDNEQFF. CDR3 in DNA: TGTGCCAGCACTACCGGGACAGGGCAGGACAATGAGCAGTTCTTC.

Many counts were recorded for this clonotype. The chain couples TRBV29-1 to TRBJ2-7, with D perhaps being TRBD1 or TRBD2 (5 bases each). Trimming stripped 6 bases from V and 5 bases from J, with 17 bases between. Germline CDR1 is SQVTM and CDR2 is ANQGSEA. CDR3 length: 13 residues. Here the CDR3 DNA reads TGCAGCGTGTTTGACGAGGGGTTCCACGAGCAGTACTTC. As protein: CSVFDEGFHEQYF.

The rearrangement links TRBV28 to TRBJ1-5, with 8 bases fitting TRBD1. Germline-derived CDR1 and CDR2 are MDHEN and SYDVKM. This CDR3 has 14 amino acids. V was pared by 5 bases and J by 6 bases, with 6 bases of the junction left unmatched. This CDR3 is CASSRLTGVQPQHF. In DNA form, the CDR3 reads TGTGCCAGCAGTCGCCTGACAGGGGTTCAGCCCCAGCATTTT.